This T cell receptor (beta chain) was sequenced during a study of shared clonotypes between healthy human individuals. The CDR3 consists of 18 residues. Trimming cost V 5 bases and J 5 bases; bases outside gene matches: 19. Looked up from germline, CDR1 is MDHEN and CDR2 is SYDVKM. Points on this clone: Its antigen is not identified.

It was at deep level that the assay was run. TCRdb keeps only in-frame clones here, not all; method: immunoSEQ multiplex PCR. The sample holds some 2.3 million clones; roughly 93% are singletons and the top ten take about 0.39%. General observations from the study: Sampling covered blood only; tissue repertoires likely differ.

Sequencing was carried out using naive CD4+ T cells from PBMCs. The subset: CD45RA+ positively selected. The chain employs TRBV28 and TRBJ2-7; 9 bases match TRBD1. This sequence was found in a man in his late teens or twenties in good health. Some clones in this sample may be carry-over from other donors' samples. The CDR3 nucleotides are TGTGCCAGCAGTAACACCGGTTGGTTGGGGACAGGGCTTCACGAGCAGTACTTC. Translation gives CASSNTGWLGTGLHEQYF.